This TCR beta chain stems from a study of CD8+ T cells in alopecia areata. Study context: Patients received oral tofacitinib, 5 to 10 mg twice daily, for moderate-to-severe alopecia areata.

V shed 0 bases and J shed 5 bases, with 20 bases lying between them. Germline CDR1 reads SGHRS; CDR2 reads YFSETQ. The CDR3 covers 17 residues. Investigators isolated RNA and reverse transcribed it into cDNA to act as the sequencing template. The table came from immunoSEQ multiplex PCR; TCRdb's copy has only in-frame clones and leaves some out. Here the sample spans 140,000 to 150,000 clones, about 90% being singletons. The chain uses TRBV5-1 and TRBJ2-5; maybe TRBD1 (5 bases). The receptor was derived from a human donor with alopecia areata. Here the sequenced sample was CD8+ T cells sorted from blood, taken at week 0. CDR3 in amino acids: CASSLAGSYRSLETQYF. The CDR3, as DNA: TGCGCCAGCAGCTTGGCCGGTAGCTACAGGAGTTTGGAGACCCAGTACTTC.